This T cell receptor (beta chain) was documented in a study of T cell responses to AZD1222 COVID-19 vaccine. V lost 3 bases and J lost 6, with 20 bases in between. Germline loops: CDR1 SEHNR, CDR2 FQNEAQ (reference sequence). CDR3 length equals 16 residues. Study observations and caveats: Females outnumbered males among donors, who were mostly white British; clonal diversity was possibly underestimated.

As to this clone: No antigen is known for it.

Libraries were prepared by immunoSEQ multiplex PCR; TCRdb keeps only in-frame clonotypes and omits some of them. Of 180,000 or so clones in the sample, 92% are singletons; the top ten hold under 1.5%. This sequence joins TRBV7-9 and TRBJ1-2, with D tentatively TRBD1 (5 bases). The clonotype comes from an adult who received the AZD1222 COVID-19 vaccine. The input for sequencing was peripheral blood, taken 28 days after the second AZD1222 dose. CDR3 sequence (DNA): TGTGCCAGCAGCTTTTTAAACCCCGGGGGAGGGAATGGCTACACCTTC. Translated: CASSFLNPGGGNGYTF. The full variable domain, completed using reference TRBV7-9 and TRBJ1-2, is DTGVSQNPRHKITKRGQNVTFRCDPISEHNRLYWYRQTLGQGPEFLTYFQNEAQLEKSRLLSDRFSAERPKGSFSTLEIQRTEQGDSAMYLCASSFLNPGGGNGYTFGSGTRLTVV.